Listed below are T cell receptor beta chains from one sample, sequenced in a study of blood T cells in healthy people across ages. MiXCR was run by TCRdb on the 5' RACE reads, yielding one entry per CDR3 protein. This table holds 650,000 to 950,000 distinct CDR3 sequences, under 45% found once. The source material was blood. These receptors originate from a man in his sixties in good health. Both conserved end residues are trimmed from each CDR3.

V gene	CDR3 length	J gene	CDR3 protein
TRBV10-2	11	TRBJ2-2	ASSDTDAGELF
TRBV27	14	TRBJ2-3	ASSLLQGASTDTQY
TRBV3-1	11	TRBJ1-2	ASSHGQDYGYT
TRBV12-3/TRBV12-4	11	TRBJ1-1	ASTKTGGTEAF
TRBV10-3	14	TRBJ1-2	AISDRHLGNNYGYT
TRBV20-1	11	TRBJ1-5	SARDGGNQPQH
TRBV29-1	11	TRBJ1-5	SALGEGNQPQH
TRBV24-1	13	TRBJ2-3	ATSDSRGRPDTQY
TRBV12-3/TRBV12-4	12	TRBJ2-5	ASSSGLGRETQY
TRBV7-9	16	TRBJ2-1	ASSLDPGYGGTYNEQF
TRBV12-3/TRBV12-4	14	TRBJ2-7	ASSLAGAGEPYEQY
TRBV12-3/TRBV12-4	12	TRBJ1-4	ASRRTAKNEKLF
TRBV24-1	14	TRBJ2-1	ATSDPRGAGGVEQF
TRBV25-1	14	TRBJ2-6	ASSRTGNSGANVLT
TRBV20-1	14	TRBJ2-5	SAHLSTSGVRETQY
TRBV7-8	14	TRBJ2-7	ASSLALDRGYHEQY
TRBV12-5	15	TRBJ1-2	ASGLGTGGVSIYGYT
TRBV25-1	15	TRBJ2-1	ASSERETSGGYNEQF
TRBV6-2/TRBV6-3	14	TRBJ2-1	ASRTPGQGAYNEQF
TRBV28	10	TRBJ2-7	ATTESSYEQY
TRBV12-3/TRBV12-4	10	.	TSSLGGYEQY
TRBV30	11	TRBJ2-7	AWRDKTSYEQY
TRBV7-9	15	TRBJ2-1	ASSLGGGDRAGNEQF
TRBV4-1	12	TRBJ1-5	ASSQEDRGQPQH